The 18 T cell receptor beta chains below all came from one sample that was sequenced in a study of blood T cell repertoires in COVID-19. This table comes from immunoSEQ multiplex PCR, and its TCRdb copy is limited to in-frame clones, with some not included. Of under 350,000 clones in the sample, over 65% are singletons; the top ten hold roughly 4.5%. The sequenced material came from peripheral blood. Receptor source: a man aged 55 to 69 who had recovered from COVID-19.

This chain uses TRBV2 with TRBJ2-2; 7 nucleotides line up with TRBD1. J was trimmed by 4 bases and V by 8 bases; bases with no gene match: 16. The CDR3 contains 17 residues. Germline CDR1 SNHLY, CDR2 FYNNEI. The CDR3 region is CASLLGVQGETTGELFF. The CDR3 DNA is TGTGCCAGCCTCCTGGGGGTCCAGGGGGAGACCACCGGGGAGCTGTTTTTT.

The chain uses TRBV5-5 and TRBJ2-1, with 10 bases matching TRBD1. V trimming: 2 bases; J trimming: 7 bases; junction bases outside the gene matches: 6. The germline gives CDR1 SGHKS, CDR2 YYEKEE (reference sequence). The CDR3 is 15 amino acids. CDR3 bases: TGTGCCAGCAGCTTTGACAGGGGGCAAGGGAATGAGCAGTTCTTC. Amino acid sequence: CASSFDRGQGNEQFF.

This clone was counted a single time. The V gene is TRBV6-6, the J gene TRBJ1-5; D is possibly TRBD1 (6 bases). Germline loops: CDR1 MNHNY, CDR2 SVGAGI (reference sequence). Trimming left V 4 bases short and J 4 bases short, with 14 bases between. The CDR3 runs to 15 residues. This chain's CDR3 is CASSSEGGANQPQHF. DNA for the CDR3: TGTGCCAGCAGTTCCGAGGGGGGGGCAAATCAGCCCCAGCATTTT.

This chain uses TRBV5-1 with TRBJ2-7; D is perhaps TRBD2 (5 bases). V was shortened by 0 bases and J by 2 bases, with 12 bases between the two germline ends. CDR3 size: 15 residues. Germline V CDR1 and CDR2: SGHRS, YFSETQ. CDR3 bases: TGCGCCAGCAGCTTGGAGTGGGCGGGCACCTACGAGCAGTACTTC. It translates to CASSLEWAGTYEQYF.

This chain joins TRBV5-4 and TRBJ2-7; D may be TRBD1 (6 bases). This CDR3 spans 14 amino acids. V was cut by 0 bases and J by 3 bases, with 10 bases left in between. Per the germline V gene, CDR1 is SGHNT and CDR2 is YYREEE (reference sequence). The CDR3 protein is CASSLEAGVYEQYF. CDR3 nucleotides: TGTGCCAGCAGCTTGGAGGCAGGGGTCTACGAGCAGTACTTC.

The CDR3 region has the DNA TGTGCCAGCAGCAATAGGGGGCGGCTGGAGACCCAGTACTTC. Protein: CASSNRGRLETQYF. The V and J genes are TRBV5-5 and TRBJ2-5; 7 bases map to TRBD1. The V gene's germline CDR1 is SGHKS and CDR2 YYEKEE (reference sequence). J lost 5 bases, V lost 4 bases, and 8 bases had no gene match. The CDR3 has 14 amino acids.

The CDR3: CATSRDLGGEGEQFF. CDR3 nucleotide sequence: TGTGCCACCAGCAGAGATCTAGGGGGGGAGGGTGAGCAGTTCTTC. The chain employs TRBV15 and TRBJ2-1, with D possibly TRBD2 on 7 matching bases. Germline CDR1 and CDR2: LNHNV and YYDKDF (reference sequence). CDR3 length equals 15 residues. Trimming pared 0 bases from V and 9 bases from J, leaving 15 bases between.

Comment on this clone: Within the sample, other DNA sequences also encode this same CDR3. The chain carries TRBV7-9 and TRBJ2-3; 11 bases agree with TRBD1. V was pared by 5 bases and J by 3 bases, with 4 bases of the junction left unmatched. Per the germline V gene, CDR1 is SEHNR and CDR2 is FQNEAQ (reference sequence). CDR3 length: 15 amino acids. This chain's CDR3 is CASSRTGGGTDTQYF. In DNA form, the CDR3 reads TGTGCCAGCAGCCGGACAGGGGGCGGAACAGATACGCAGTATTTT. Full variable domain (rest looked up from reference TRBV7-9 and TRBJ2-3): DTGVSQNPRHKITKRGQNVTFRCDPISEHNRLYWYRQTLGQGPEFLTYFQNEAQLEKSRLLSDRFSAERPKGSFSTLEIQRTEQGDSAMYLCASSRTGGGTDTQYFGPGTRLTVL.

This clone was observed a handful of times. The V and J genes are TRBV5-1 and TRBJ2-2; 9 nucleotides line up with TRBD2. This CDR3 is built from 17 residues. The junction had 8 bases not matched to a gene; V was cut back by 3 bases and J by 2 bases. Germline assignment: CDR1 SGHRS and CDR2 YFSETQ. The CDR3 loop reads CASSYLASGVNTGELFF. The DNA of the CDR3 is TGCGCCAGCAGCTACCTGGCTAGCGGGGTAAACACCGGGGAGCTGTTTTTT.

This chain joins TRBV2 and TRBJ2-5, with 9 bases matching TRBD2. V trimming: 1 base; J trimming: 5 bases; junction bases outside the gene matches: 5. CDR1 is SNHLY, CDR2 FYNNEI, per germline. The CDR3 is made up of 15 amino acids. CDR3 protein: CASSEVRGGRETQYF. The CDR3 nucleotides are TGTGCCAGCAGTGAAGTGCGGGGGGGCCGGGAGACCCAGTACTTC.

Written as DNA, the CDR3 is TGTGCCAGCCAAAAATTCCAGGGAGGCGACTACACCTTC. Protein sequence: CASQKFQGGDYTF. The chain employs TRBV12-3 or TRBV12-4 and TRBJ1-2; maybe TRBD1 (5 bases). The V end was cut by 8 bases, the J end by 10 bases, with 20 bases between. The CDR3 is made up of 13 amino acids.

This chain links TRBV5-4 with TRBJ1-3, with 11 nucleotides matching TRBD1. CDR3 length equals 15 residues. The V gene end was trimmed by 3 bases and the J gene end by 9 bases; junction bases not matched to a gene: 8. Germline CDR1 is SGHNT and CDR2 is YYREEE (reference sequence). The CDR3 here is CASSSGQGVRGTIYF. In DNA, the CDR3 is TGTGCCAGCAGCTCGGGACAGGGGGTCAGGGGCACCATATATTTT.

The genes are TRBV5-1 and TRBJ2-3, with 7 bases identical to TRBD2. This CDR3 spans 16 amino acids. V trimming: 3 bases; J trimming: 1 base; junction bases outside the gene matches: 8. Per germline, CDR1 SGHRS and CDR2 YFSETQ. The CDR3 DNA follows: TGCGCCAGCAGCTACGGAGCGGGAAGGGGCACAGATACGCAGTATTTT. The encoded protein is CASSYGAGRGTDTQYF.

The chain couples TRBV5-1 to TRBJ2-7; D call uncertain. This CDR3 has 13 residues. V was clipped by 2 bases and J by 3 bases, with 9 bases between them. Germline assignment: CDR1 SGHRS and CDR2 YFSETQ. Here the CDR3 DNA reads TGCGCCAGCAGCTTAAGCGTGGGCTACGAGCAGTACTTC. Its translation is CASSLSVGYEQYF.

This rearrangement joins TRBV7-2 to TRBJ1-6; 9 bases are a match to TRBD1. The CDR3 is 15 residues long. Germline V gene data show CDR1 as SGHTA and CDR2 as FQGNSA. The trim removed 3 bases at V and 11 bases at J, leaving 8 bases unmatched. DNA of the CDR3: TGTGCCAGCAGCTTTAGCTTGGGACAGGGTACACCCCTCCACTTT. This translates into CASSFSLGQGTPLHF.

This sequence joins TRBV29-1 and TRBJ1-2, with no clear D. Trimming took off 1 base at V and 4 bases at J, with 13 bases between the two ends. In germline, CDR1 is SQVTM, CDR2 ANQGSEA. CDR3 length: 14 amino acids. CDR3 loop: CSVEGSERAYGYTF. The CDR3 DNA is TGCAGCGTTGAAGGATCGGAGCGGGCCTATGGCTACACCTTC.

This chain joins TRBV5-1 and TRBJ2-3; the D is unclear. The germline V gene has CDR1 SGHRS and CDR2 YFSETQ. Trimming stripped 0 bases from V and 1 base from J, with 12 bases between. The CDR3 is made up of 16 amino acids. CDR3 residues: CASSLDRRLRTDTQYF. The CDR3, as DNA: TGCGCCAGCAGCTTGGATCGGAGACTTCGCACAGATACGCAGTATTTT.

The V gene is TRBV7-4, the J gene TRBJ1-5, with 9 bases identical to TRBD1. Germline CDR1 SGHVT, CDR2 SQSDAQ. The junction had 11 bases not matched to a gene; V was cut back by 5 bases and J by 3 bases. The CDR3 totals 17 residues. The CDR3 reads CASSQPGTGSPNQPQHF. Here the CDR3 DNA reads TGTGCCAGCAGCCAGCCCGGGACAGGGTCCCCCAATCAGCCCCAGCATTTT.